This entry lists 28 T cell receptor beta chains sequenced from one sample in a study of T cell clones after liver transplantation. Assay: immunoSEQ multiplex PCR; the TCRdb copy retains only in-frame clones and omits some. The sample carries around 51,000 clones, roughly nine tenths recorded once. This material consisted of CD8+ T cells from blood, taken 12 months after liver transplant. The receptor set was obtained from a human patient who received a liver transplant. A share of the T cells may be of graft donor origin.

V is TRBV19 and J is TRBJ1-2; TRBD1 matches 7 bases. J lost 4 bases, V lost 5 bases, and 10 bases had no gene match. The germline CDR1 and CDR2 sequences are LNHDA and SQIVND (reference sequence). The CDR3 runs to 15 residues. The CDR3 is CASSPGQTNFYGYTF. CDR3 coding DNA: TGTGCCAGTAGTCCGGGACAGACAAACTTCTATGGCTACACCTTC.

V usage is TRBV4-3 and J usage is TRBJ1-4; D is undetermined. Trimming left V 4 bases short and J 8 bases short, with 20 bases between. The germline gives CDR1 LGHNA, CDR2 YSLEER. The CDR3 sequence is 16 residues long. CDR3 nucleotide sequence: TGCGCCAGCAGCCCAGAACGGCCCCTAAGTCCCGAAAAACTGTTTTTT. Translating gives CASSPERPLSPEKLFF.

The chain has TRBV19 and TRBJ2-3, with D maybe TRBD2 (5 bases). Trimming removed 5 bases at V and 2 bases at J, with 14 bases between. Germline lookup yields CDR1 LNHDA and CDR2 SQIVND (reference sequence). CDR3 length: 15 residues. CDR3 sequence: CASSRTGGLTDTQYF. CDR3 coding DNA: TGTGCCAGTAGTCGAACGGGCGGACTCACAGATACGCAGTATTTT. The variable domain in full, completed from reference TRBV19 and TRBJ2-3, reads DGGITQSPKYLFRKEGQNVTLSCEQNLNHDAMYWYRQDPGQGLRLIYYSQIVNDFQKGDIAEGYSVSREKKESFPLTVTSAQKNPTAFYLCASSRTGGLTDTQYFGPGTRLTVL.

This rearrangement joins TRBV6-5 to TRBJ1-4; D is ambiguous. The CDR3 is made up of 15 amino acids. CDR1 is MNHEY, CDR2 SVGAGI, per germline. Trimming cost V 7 bases and J 2 bases, with 14 bases left between them. As DNA, the CDR3 is TGTGCCAGCAAATGGAGCCTCTCTACTAATGAAAAACTGTTTTTT. This translates into CASKWSLSTNEKLFF.

J is TRBJ2-2 and V is TRBV29-1, with D hard to call. The CDR3 spans 12 residues. From germline, CDR1 is SQVTM and CDR2 ANQGSEA. V was trimmed by 4 bases and J by 1 base, leaving 4 bases between them. DNA for the CDR3: TGCAGCGTTGTCAGGAACACCGGGGAGCTGTTTTTT. Translated, it gives CSVVRNTGELFF.

The genes are TRBV5-4 and TRBJ2-7; no reliable D call. Germline V gene data show CDR1 as SGHNT and CDR2 as YYREEE (reference sequence). Trimming left V 0 bases short and J 0 bases short, with 4 bases between. This CDR3 is built from 13 residues. DNA of the CDR3: TGTGCCAGCAGCTTGGCCAGCTCCTACGAGCAGTACTTC. This encodes CASSLASSYEQYF. Drawing the rest from reference TRBV5-4 and TRBJ2-7, the complete variable domain is ETGVTQSPTHLIKTRGQQVTLRCSSQSGHNTVSWYQQALGQGPQFIFQYYREEENGRGNFPPRFSGLQFPNYSSELNVNALELDDSALYLCASSLASSYEQYFGPGTRLTVT.

The J gene is TRBJ2-2, the V gene TRBV11-2, with 8 positions matching TRBD1. CDR3 length: 17 amino acids. Looked up from germline, CDR1 is SGHAT and CDR2 is FQNNGV. With V trimmed by 0 bases and J by 1 base, 4 bases remained unmatched. The DNA of the CDR3 is TGTGCCAGCAGCTTAGATGACAGGGGCCAGAACACCGGGGAGCTGTTTTTT. Its translation: CASSLDDRGQNTGELFF.

V usage is TRBV30 and J usage is TRBJ2-7; 8 nucleotides agree with TRBD2. CDR3 size: 13 residues. Germline V gene lookup returns CDR1 GTSNPN and CDR2 SVGIG (reference sequence). V lost 3 bases, J lost 6 bases, and 7 bases stayed unmatched. The CDR3 DNA reads TGTGCCTGGAGCCCTAGCGGGCGGTCCGAGCAGTACTTC. This translates into CAWSPSGRSEQYF.

This chain joins TRBV27 and TRBJ2-1, with D unclear. Germline V CDR1 and CDR2: MNHEY, SMNVEV (reference sequence). This CDR3 comprises 15 residues. Trimming stripped 5 bases from V and 4 bases from J, with 15 bases between. The CDR3 sequence: CASSILGRSYNEQFF. The DNA for the CDR3 is TGTGCCAGCAGTATCCTAGGAAGGTCATACAATGAGCAGTTCTTC.

The J gene is TRBJ1-4, the V gene TRBV9; tentative D call: TRBD1 (6 bases). V lost 4 bases, J lost 7 bases, and 17 bases lay in between. The CDR3 is made up of 15 amino acids. CDR1 is SGDLS and CDR2 is YYNGEE in the germline V gene. The CDR3 DNA follows: TGTGCCAGCAGCCCCCGGGGCCAGGGGAGTGAAAAACTGTTTTTT. Encoded protein: CASSPRGQGSEKLFF.

This clone was counted once. The chain has TRBV27 and TRBJ2-7; 7 nucleotides match TRBD1. Trimming at V came to 2 bases and at J to 6 bases, leaving 1 base not matched to a gene. This CDR3 has 12 residues. The germline V gene encodes CDR1 MNHEY and CDR2 SMNVEV (reference sequence). DNA of the CDR3: TGTGCCAGCAGTTTACCAGGGGGCGAGCAGTACTTC. Its translation: CASSLPGGEQYF.

The sample holds one count of this clone. The chain uses TRBV4-1 and TRBJ1-5; D ambiguous. Germline V gene data show CDR1 as MGHRA and CDR2 as YSYEKL. V lost 2 bases to trimming and J lost 4 bases, with 6 bases between them. This CDR3 region has 13 residues. CDR3 loop: CASSQLGNQPQHF. The CDR3 nucleotides are TGCGCCAGCAGCCAATTGGGGAATCAGCCCCAGCATTTT.

This sequence joins TRBV5-4 and TRBJ2-7, with 8 bases lining up with TRBD1. Germline values: CDR1 SGHNT, CDR2 YYREEE (reference sequence). The V gene end was trimmed by 2 bases and the J gene end by 2 bases; junction bases not matched to a gene: 6. The CDR3 has 15 residues. The CDR3 loop reads CASSFPTQGAYEQYF. In nucleotides, the CDR3 is TGTGCCAGCAGCTTCCCCACACAGGGGGCCTACGAGCAGTACTTC.

The chain combines TRBV27 with TRBJ2-2, with D uncertain. Germline V CDR1 and CDR2: MNHEY, SMNVEV (reference sequence). CDR3 length: 13 amino acids. Trimming stripped 6 bases from V and 2 bases from J, with 7 bases between. The CDR3 here is CASSPFNTGELFF. CDR3 in DNA: TGTGCCAGCAGCCCGTTTAACACCGGGGAGCTGTTTTTT.

This clone was recorded once. The rearrangement uses TRBV9 and TRBJ2-3; 10 positions match TRBD2. This CDR3 has 15 residues. Germline CDR1 and CDR2: SGDLS and YYNGEE. Trimming removed 3 bases from V and 6 bases from J; junction bases left unmatched: 7. CDR3 region: CASSGSGRAVDTQYF. The CDR3 bases are TGTGCCAGCAGCGGCAGCGGGAGGGCCGTCGATACGCAGTATTTT.

CDR3 nucleotide sequence: TGTGCCAGCAGAGGGCGGGAGGGCCGTTTGGAGCAGTACTTC. Its protein is CASRGREGRLEQYF. This sequence joins TRBV28 and TRBJ2-7; 9 positions match TRBD2. Germline CDR1 is MDHEN and CDR2 is SYDVKM. The CDR3 has 14 amino acids. Germline trimming cut 6 bases from V and 7 bases from J; bases unmatched to any gene: 10. The full variable domain, completed using reference TRBV28 and TRBJ2-7, is DVKVTQSSRYLVKRTGEKVFLECVQDMDHENMFWYRQDPGLGLRLIYFSYDVKMKEKGDIPEGYSVSREKKERFSLILESASTNQTSMYLCASRGREGRLEQYFGPGTRLTVT.

This sequence joins TRBV28 and TRBJ2-7; 7 nucleotides match TRBD2. V dropped 5 bases and J dropped 7; count of bases not matched to a gene: 26. Germline V gene lookup returns CDR1 MDHEN and CDR2 SYDVKM. CDR3 length equals 19 residues. CDR3 DNA: TGTGCCAGCAGTACCCCGTATGGGAGGGCCCCGGAGTGGAGAGAAGAGCAGTACTTC. Its translation is CASSTPYGRAPEWREEQYF.

The V and J genes are TRBV10-1 and TRBJ2-1; 9 nucleotides align to TRBD2. The length of the CDR3 is 15 residues. Germline trimming cut 5 bases from V and 6 bases from J; bases unmatched to any gene: 8. Germline V gene data show CDR1 as WNHNN and CDR2 as SYGVQD (reference sequence). CDR3 nucleotide sequence: TGCGCCAGCAGTCTCTGGCGGGAGGGCAGCAATGAGCAGTTCTTC. This translates into CASSLWREGSNEQFF.

The genes are TRBV19 and TRBJ2-1; D may be TRBD2 (5 bases). CDR3 length: 15 amino acids. V was pared by 3 bases and J by 0 bases, with 9 bases between. Germline CDR1 and CDR2: LNHDA and SQIVND (reference sequence). The CDR3, as DNA: TGTGCCAGTAGTATGAAGCGGAGCTCCTACAATGAGCAGTTCTTC. Amino acids: CASSMKRSSYNEQFF.

The chain recombines TRBV4-1 with TRBJ2-7, with D possibly TRBD1 on 7 matching bases. In germline, CDR1 is MGHRA, CDR2 YSYEKL. This CDR3 has 13 amino acids. The ends were cut back, 5 bases at V and 3 bases at J, with 11 bases in the middle. The CDR3 DNA follows: TGCGCCAGCAGCGCGGGACAGAACTACGAGCAGTACTTC. This gives the protein CASSAGQNYEQYF.

The chain combines TRBV11-2 with TRBJ2-3; perhaps TRBD2 as D (5 bases). Trimming removed 5 bases from V and 1 base from J, with 10 bases in between. The V gene's germline CDR1 is SGHAT and CDR2 FQNNGV. The length of the CDR3 is 14 residues. The CDR3 DNA sequence: TGTGCCAGCAGCATACTAGTGGGCACAGATACGCAGTATTTT. Amino acids: CASSILVGTDTQYF.

The J gene is TRBJ2-3, the V gene TRBV28; 7 bases map to TRBD2. The CDR3 contains 15 residues. CDR1 and CDR2 from the germline V gene are MDHEN and SYDVKM. The junction had 16 bases not matched to a gene; V was cut back by 7 bases and J by 9 bases. The DNA for the CDR3 is TGTGCCAGCATCTTAAGCGGGGACGACCGGTCGACGCAGTATTTT. Translated: CASILSGDDRSTQYF. Filled out from reference TRBV28 and TRBJ2-3, the complete variable domain reads DVKVTQSSRYLVKRTGEKVFLECVQDMDHENMFWYRQDPGLGLRLIYFSYDVKMKEKGDIPEGYSVSREKKERFSLILESASTNQTSMYLCASILSGDDRSTQYFGPGTRLTVL.

The chain carries TRBV19 and TRBJ2-7, with 10 bases identical to TRBD1. This CDR3 spans 15 amino acids. Losses at the gene ends were 1 base for V and 3 bases for J; bases not matched to a gene: 3. Germline values: CDR1 LNHDA, CDR2 SQIVND (reference sequence). The CDR3, as DNA: TGTGCCAGTAGTATAGGGGACAGGGGACGCTACGAGCAGTACTTC. Residues: CASSIGDRGRYEQYF.

V is TRBV28 and J is TRBJ2-3; 9 bases are shared with TRBD1. Trimming took 3 bases from V and 1 from J; bases not matched to a gene: 8. The CDR3 covers 17 residues. The germline CDR1 and CDR2 sequences are MDHEN and SYDVKM. CDR3 nucleotides: TGTGCCAGCAGTTTCCCACAGGGGGCGCAGGGCACAGATACGCAGTATTTT. It specifies CASSFPQGAQGTDTQYF.

V usage is TRBV7-9 and J usage is TRBJ2-5; 10 positions agree with TRBD2. Trimming removed 3 bases from V and 0 bases from J; junction bases left unmatched: 13. Per germline, CDR1 SEHNR and CDR2 FQNEAQ (reference sequence). This CDR3 spans 19 amino acids. CDR3: CASSLGASGSRKNQETQYF. DNA of the CDR3: TGTGCCAGCAGCTTGGGGGCTAGCGGGAGTCGTAAGAACCAAGAGACCCAGTACTTC.

This clone has only one observation. The V gene is TRBV19, the J gene TRBJ1-5; D might be TRBD1 (5 bases). Germline V gene lookup returns CDR1 LNHDA and CDR2 SQIVND (reference sequence). V gave up 2 bases and J gave up 5 bases, with 10 bases separating them. This CDR3 is built from 14 residues. The CDR3, as DNA: TGTGCCAGTAGTATAAGGGACGGAGATCAGCCCCAGCATTTT. It encodes CASSIRDGDQPQHF.

This clone was picked up many times. The chain has TRBV28 and TRBJ2-1; D is ambiguous. This CDR3 contains 15 residues. The germline V gene encodes CDR1 MDHEN and CDR2 SYDVKM. Trimming stripped 7 bases from V and 9 bases from J, with 22 bases between. The DNA for the CDR3 is TGTGCCAGCATAAGAGGCCGCTCGCCCCTTGGTGAGCAGTTCTTC. This codes for CASIRGRSPLGEQFF.

This sequence joins TRBV6-5 and TRBJ2-7; maybe TRBD1 (5 bases). Deletions cut 8 bases from V and 1 base from J, with 12 bases between. Germline CDR1 MNHEY, CDR2 SVGAGI. The CDR3 covers 13 residues. CDR3 region: CASQDGHSYEQYF. The DNA for the CDR3 is TGTGCCAGCCAGGATGGACATTCCTACGAGCAGTACTTC.